This T cell receptor beta chain was documented in a study of coeliac disease. Study context: High-resolution HLA typing was lacking; TRBV7-2 bias was queried instead.

Study-level results: Few TRB amino acid sequences were shared between samples; most were unique. Active celiac intraepithelial and lamina propria samples had lower TRB and TRG clonality than control samples. The authors judged this method unsuitable for unbiased gliadin-specific T cell detection.

Libraries were prepared by immunoSEQ multiplex PCR; TCRdb keeps only in-frame clonotypes and omits some of them. The sample records roughly 960 clones, 58% being singletons. A remark on this clone: Its antigen remains unidentified.

The length of the CDR3 is 16 residues. J lost 3 bases, V lost 0 bases, and 8 bases had no gene match. Germline CDR1 and CDR2: SGDLS and YYNGEE. Sequencing was done on a sample of lamina propria lymphocytes from the gut. This TCR was sampled from a woman in her forties or fifties with celiac disease on a gluten-free diet. V gene TRBV9 combines with J gene TRBJ1-1; TRBD1 matches at 7 bases. In DNA form, the CDR3 reads TGTGCCAGCAGCGTAGGGAGTAAGGGGGCGGACACTGAAGCTTTCTTT. Its translation is CASSVGSKGADTEAFF.